One TCR beta chain is described in this entry. This entry comes from a study of blood T cell repertoires in COVID-19. Whole-study context: COVID-19 samples collected from the United States, Italy and Spain covered acute and convalescent phases. In each case, the material was cDNA or gDNA derived from T cells, B-cell-depleted T cells, or PBMCs.

V shed 5 bases and J shed 1 base, with 14 bases lying between them. From germline, CDR1 is SEHNR and CDR2 FQNEAQ (reference sequence). The CDR3 has 16 residues. As originally analysed: Using reference gene primer amplification, nucleated cell counts were estimated. Produced via immunoSEQ multiplex PCR; TCRdb's table is partial and in-frame only. V, J and clone size are those of that table, while D and trimming were read from the DNA. Here the sample spans about 190,000 clones, roughly 85% being singletons. The sample consisted of peripheral blood. V is TRBV7-9 and J is TRBJ1-4; the D gene is possibly TRBD1 (6 bases). The receptor comes from a woman in her 70s with acute or convalescent COVID-19. The CDR3 DNA reads TGTGCCAGCAGCCTTAGTACAGGGCTAACTAATGAAAAACTGTTTTTT. As protein: CASSLSTGLTNEKLFF.